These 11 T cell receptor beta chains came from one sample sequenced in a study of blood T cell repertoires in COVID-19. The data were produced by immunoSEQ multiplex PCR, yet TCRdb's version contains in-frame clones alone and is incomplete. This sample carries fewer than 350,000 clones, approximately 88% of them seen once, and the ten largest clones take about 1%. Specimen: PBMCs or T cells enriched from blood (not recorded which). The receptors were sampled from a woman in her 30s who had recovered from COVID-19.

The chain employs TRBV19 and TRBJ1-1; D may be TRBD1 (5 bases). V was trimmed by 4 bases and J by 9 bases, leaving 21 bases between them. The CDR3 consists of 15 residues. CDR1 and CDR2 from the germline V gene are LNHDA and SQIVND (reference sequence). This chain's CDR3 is CASSKFGSGRLKAFF. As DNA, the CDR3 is TGTGCCAGTAGTAAATTTGGGTCAGGGAGGTTGAAAGCTTTCTTT.

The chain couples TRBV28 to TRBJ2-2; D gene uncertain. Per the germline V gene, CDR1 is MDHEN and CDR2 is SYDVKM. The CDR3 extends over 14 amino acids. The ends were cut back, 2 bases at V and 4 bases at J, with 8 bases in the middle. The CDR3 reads CASSLQPSTGELFF. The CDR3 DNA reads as TGTGCCAGCAGTTTACAACCGAGCACCGGGGAGCTGTTTTTT.

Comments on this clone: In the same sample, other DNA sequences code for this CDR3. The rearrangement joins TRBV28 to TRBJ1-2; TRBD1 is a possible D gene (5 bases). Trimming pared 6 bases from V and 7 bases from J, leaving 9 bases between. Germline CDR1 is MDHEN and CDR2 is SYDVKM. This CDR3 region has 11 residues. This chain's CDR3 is CASSLGGGYTF. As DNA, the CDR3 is TGTGCCAGCAGCCTGGGGGGTGGCTACACCTTC.

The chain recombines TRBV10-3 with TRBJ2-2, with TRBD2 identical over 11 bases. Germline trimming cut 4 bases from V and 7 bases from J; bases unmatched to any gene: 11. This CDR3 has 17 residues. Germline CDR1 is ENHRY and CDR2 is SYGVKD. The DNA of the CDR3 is TGTGCCATCAGTGGGCCGCGGCTAGCGGGAGGACACGGGGAGCTGTTTTTT. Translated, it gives CAISGPRLAGGHGELFF.

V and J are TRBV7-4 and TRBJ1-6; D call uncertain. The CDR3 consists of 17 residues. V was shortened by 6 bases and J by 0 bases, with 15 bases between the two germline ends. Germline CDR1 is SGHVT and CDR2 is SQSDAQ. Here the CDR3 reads CASRFPGRSSYNSPLHF. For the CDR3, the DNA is TGTGCCAGCAGATTCCCGGGTCGCAGCTCCTATAATTCACCCCTCCACTTT. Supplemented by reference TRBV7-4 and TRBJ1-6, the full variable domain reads GAGVSQSPRYKVAKRGRDVALRCDSISGHVTLYWYRQTLGQGSEVLTYSQSDAQRDKSGRPSGRFSAERPERSVSTLKIQRTEQGDSAVYLCASRFPGRSSYNSPLHFGNGTRLTVT.

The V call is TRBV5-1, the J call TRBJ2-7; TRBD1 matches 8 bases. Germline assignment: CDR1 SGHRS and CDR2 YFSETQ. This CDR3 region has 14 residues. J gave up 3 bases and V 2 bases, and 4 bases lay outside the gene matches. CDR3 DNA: TGCGCCAGCAGCTTCAAGGGACAGGACTACGAGCAGTACTTC. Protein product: CASSFKGQDYEQYF.

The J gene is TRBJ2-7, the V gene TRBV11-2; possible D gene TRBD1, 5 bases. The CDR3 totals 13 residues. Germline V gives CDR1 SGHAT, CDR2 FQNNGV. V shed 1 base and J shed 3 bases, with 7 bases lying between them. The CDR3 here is CASSLGGNYEQYF. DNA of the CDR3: TGTGCCAGCAGCTTAGGGGGCAACTACGAGCAGTACTTC.

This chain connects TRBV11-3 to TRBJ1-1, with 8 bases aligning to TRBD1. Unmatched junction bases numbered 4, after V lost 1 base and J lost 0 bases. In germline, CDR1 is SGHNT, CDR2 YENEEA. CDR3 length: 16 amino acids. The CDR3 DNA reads TGTGCCAGCAGCTTAGGGGGGGACAGGCTGAACACTGAAGCTTTCTTT. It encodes CASSLGGDRLNTEAFF.

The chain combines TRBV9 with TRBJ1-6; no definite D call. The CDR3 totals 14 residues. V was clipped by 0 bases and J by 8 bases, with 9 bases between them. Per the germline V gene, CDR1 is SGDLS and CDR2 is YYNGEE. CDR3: CASSVVGQDSPLHF. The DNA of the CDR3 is TGTGCCAGCAGCGTAGTAGGCCAGGATTCACCCCTCCACTTT.

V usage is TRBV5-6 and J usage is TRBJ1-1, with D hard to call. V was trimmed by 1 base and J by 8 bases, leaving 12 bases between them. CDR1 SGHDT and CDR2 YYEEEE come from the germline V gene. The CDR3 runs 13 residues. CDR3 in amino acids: CASSLRMLAEAFF. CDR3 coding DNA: TGTGCCAGCAGCTTGAGAATGTTGGCAGAAGCTTTCTTT.

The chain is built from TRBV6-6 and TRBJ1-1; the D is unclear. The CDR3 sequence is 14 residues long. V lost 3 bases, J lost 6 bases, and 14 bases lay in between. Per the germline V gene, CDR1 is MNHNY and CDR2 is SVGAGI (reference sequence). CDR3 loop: CASSYAGGLAEAFF. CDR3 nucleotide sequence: TGTGCCAGCAGTTATGCGGGAGGTCTCGCTGAAGCTTTCTTT.